The clone carrying this TCR beta chain was seen just once. Its cognate antigen is unknown. This specimen belongs to a study of cytomegalovirus exposure and HLA in healthy donors. The study, taken as a whole, reports: Apparent HLA restriction characterized most CMV-associated TCR beta chains in a later analysis. TCR beta chain V- and J-gene trimming was linked, in a later analysis, to a missense variant in DCLRE1C.

CDR3 length: 15 residues. CDR1 and CDR2 from the germline V gene are SGDLS and YYNGEE. J lost 3 bases, V lost 4 bases, and 2 bases had no gene match. Use of 60 Vbeta and 13 Jbeta primers characterized the PCR. Data came from immunoSEQ multiplex PCR; TCRdb stores just in-frame clones and leaves some out. The table records 99,000 or so clones, just over 75% of them present only once. Sequenced input: PBMCs. The receptor was isolated from a man aged 40-49 years in good health and CMV-seropositive. This chain connects TRBV9 to TRBJ2-1; 12 bases agree with TRBD2. The CDR3 bases are TGTGCCAGCAGCACGACTAGCGGGGGCTACAATGAGCAGTTCTTC. It is translated as CASSTTSGGYNEQFF.